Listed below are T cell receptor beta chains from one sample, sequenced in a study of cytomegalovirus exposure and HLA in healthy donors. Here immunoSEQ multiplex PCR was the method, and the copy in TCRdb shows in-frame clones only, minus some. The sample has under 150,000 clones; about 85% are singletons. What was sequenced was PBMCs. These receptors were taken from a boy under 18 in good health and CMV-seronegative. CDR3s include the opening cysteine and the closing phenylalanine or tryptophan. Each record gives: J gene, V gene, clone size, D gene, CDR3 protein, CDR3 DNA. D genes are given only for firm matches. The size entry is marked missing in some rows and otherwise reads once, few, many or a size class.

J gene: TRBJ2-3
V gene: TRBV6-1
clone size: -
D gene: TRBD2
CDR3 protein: CASKQAGETDTQYF
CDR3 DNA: TGTGCCAGCAAGCAGGCGGGGGAAACAGATACGCAGTATTTT

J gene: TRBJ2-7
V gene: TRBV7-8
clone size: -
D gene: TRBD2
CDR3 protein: CASSLARGLAGVVSYEQYF
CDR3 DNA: TGTGCCAGCAGCTTAGCGAGAGGACTAGCGGGAGTCGTTTCCTACGAGCAGTACTTC

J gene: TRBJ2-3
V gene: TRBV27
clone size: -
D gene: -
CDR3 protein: CASSRSAWVADTQYF
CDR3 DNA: TGTGCCAGCAGCCGGAGTGCGTGGGTGGCAGATACGCAGTATTTT

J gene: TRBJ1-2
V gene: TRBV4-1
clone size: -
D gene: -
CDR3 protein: CASRAWEGDYGYTF
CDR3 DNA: TGCGCCAGCAGGGCTTGGGAGGGAGACTATGGCTACACCTTC

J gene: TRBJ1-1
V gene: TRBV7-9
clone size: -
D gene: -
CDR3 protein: CASRQGENTEAFF
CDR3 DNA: TGTGCCAGCAGACAGGGAGAGAACACTGAAGCTTTCTTT

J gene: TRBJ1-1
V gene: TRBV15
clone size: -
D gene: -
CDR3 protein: CATSRGSQTEAFF
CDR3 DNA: TGTGCCACCAGCAGAGGGAGCCAAACTGAAGCTTTCTTT

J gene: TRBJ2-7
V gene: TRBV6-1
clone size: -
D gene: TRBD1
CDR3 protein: CASSTLTGNVYEQYF
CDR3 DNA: TGTGCCAGCAGTACACTGACAGGGAATGTCTACGAGCAGTACTTC

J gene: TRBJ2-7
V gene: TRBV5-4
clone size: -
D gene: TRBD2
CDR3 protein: CASSAPGLAGRLYEQYF
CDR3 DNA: TGTGCCAGCAGCGCGCCGGGACTAGCGGGAAGGCTCTACGAGCAGTACTTC

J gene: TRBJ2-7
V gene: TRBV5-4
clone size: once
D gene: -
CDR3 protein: CASSLESGPYEQYF
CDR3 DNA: TGTGCCAGCAGCTTGGAGAGCGGGCCCTACGAGCAGTACTTC

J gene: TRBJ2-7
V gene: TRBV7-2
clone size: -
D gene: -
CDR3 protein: CASSLANRFSYEQYF
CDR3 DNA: TGTGCCAGCAGCTTAGCAAACAGGTTTTCCTACGAGCAGTACTTC

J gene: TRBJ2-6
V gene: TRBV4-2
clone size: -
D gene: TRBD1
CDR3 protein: CASGGTGGDGANVLPF
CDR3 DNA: TGTGCCAGCGGGGGGACAGGGGGCGACGGGGCCAACGTCCTGCCTTTC

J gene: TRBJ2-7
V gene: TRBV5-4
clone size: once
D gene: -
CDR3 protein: CASSFWTEPYEQYF
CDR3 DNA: TGTGCCAGCAGCTTTTGGACAGAACCCTACGAGCAGTACTTC

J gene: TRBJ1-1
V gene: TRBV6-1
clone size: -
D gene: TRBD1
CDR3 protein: CASSRTGVEAFF
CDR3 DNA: TGTGCCAGCAGCCGGACAGGGGTGGAAGCTTTCTTT

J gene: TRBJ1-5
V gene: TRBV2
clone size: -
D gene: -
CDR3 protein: CASSEWGQANFPQHF
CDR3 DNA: TGTGCCAGCAGTGAATGGGGGCAGGCCAATTTTCCCCAGCATTTT

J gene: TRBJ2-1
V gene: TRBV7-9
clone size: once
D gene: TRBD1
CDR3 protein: CASSARQGYNEQFF
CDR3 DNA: TGTGCCAGCAGCGCCCGACAGGGATACAATGAGCAGTTCTTC

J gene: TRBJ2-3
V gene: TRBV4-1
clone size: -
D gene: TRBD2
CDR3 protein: CASSLLVRAGGPVSSTDTQYF
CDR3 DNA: TGCGCCAGCAGCCTCCTAGTGCGAGCGGGGGGGCCTGTGTCGAGCACAGATACGCAGTATTTT

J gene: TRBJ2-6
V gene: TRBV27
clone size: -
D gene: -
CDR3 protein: CASTLQAPGANVLTF
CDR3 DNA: TGTGCCAGCACCCTCCAGGCCCCTGGGGCCAACGTCCTGACTTTC

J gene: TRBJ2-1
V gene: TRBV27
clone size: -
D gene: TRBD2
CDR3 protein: CASRTSGKVSDSYNEQFF
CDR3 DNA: TGTGCCAGCAGAACTAGCGGGAAAGTCTCGGACTCCTACAATGAGCAGTTCTTC

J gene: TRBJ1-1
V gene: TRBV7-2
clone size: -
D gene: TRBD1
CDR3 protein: CASSPRDRRNTEAFF
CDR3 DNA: TGTGCCAGCAGCCCACGGGACAGGAGGAACACTGAAGCTTTCTTT

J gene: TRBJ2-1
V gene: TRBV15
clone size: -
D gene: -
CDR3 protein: CATSRGLGGPSYNEQFF
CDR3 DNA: TGTGCCACCAGCAGAGGCCTCGGGGGGCCTTCCTACAATGAGCAGTTCTTC

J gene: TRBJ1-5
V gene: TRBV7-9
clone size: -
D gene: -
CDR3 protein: CASSPLDGNQPQHF
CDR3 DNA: TGTGCCAGCAGCCCCTTAGATGGCAATCAGCCCCAGCATTTT

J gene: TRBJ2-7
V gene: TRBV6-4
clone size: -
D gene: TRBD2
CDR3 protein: CASSHETSGGGRPYF
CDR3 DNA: TGTGCCAGCAGTCACGAGACTAGCGGGGGGGGGCGTCCGTACTTC

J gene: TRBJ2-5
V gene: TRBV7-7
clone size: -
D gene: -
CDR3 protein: CASSARYKTQYF
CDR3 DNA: TGTGCCAGTTCCGCTAGGTACAAGACCCAGTACTTC

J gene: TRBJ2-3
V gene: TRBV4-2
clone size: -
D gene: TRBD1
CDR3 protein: CASSQQTQGARDTQYF
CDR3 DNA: TGTGCCAGCAGCCAACAAACTCAGGGGGCGAGAGATACGCAGTATTTT

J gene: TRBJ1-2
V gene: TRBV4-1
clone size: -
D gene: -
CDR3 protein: CASSPDLNYGYTF
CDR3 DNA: TGCGCCAGCAGCCCGGACTTAAACTATGGCTACACCTTC

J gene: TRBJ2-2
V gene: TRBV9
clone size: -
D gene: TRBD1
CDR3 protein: CASSAWTGGTGELFF
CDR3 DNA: TGTGCCAGCAGCGCATGGACAGGGGGCACCGGGGAGCTGTTTTTT

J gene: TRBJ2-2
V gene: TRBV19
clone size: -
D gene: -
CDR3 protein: CASNLGVRAPTGELFF
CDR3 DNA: TGTGCCAGTAACCTTGGGGTCAGGGCCCCCACCGGGGAGCTGTTTTTT

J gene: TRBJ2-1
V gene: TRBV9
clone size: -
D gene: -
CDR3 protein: CASSVGGGGEQFF
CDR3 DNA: TGTGCCAGCAGCGTAGGGGGGGGCGGTGAGCAGTTCTTC

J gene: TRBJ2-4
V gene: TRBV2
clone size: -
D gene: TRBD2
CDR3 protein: CASSAPGLAGGPRAKNIQYF
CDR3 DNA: TGTGCCAGCAGTGCCCCGGGACTAGCGGGGGGGCCCCGGGCCAAAAACATTCAGTACTTC

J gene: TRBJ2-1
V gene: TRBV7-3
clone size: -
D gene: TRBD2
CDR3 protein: CASSLVRAGGSNEQFF
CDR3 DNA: TGTGCCAGCAGCTTAGTGCGAGCGGGGGGGAGTAATGAGCAGTTCTTC

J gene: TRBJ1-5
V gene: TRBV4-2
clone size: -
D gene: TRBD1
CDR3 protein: CASSQEGGQSRGLSNQPQHF
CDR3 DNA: TGTGCCAGCAGCCAAGAGGGGGGACAGTCCCGCGGCCTTAGCAATCAGCCCCAGCATTTT

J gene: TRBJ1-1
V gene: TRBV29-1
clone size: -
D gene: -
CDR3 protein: CSVVGLGTEAFF
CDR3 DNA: TGCAGCGTTGTGGGTCTAGGCACTGAAGCTTTCTTT

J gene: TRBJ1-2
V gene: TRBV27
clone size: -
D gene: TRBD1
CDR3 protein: CASSRRDSNGYTF
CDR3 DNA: TGTGCCAGCAGTAGGAGGGACAGCAACGGCTACACCTTC

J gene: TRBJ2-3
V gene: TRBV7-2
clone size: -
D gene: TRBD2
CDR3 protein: CASSFSGRYTDTQYF
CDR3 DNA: TGTGCCAGCAGCTTTAGCGGGAGGTATACAGATACGCAGTATTTT

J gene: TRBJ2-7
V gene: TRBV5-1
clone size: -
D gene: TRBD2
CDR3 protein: CASSVSGGFSYGQYF
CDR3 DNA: TGCGCCAGCAGCGTTAGCGGGGGGTTCTCTTACGGGCAGTACTTC

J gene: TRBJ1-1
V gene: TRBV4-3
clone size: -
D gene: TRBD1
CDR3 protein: CASSQVHRGLDTEAFF
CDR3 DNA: TGCGCCAGCAGCCAAGTCCACAGGGGGTTAGACACTGAAGCTTTCTTT

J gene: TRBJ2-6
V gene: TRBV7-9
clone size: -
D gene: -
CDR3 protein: CASRPRGGSGANVLTF
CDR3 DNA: TGTGCCAGCAGACCCAGGGGTGGGTCTGGGGCCAACGTCCTGACTTTC

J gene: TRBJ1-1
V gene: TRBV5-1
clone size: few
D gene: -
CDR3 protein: CASSLGQTNTEAFF
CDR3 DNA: TGCGCCAGCAGCTTAGGACAGACTAACACTGAAGCTTTCTTT

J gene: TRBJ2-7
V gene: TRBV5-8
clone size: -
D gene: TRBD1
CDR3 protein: CASRSGTGGDYEQYF
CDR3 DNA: TGTGCCAGCAGGTCCGGGACAGGGGGAGACTACGAGCAGTACTTC

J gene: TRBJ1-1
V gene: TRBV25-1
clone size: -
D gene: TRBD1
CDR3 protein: CASKSILGQGRGEAFF
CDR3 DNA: TGTGCCAGCAAGTCGATTCTGGGACAGGGAAGAGGTGAAGCTTTCTTT

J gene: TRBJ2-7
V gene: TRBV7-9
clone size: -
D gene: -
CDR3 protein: CASSPDGGGGFGEQYF
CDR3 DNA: TGTGCCAGCAGCCCCGACGGGGGAGGGGGGTTCGGCGAGCAGTACTTC

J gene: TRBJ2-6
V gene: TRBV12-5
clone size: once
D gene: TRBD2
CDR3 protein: CASGLGGLAGSGANVLTF
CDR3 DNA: TGTGCTAGTGGTTTGGGAGGACTAGCGGGGTCTGGGGCCAACGTCCTGACTTTC

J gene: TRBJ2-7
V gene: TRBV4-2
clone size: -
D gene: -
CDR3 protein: CASSQDMGSLSYEQYF
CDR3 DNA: TGTGCCAGCAGCCAAGATATGGGGAGTCTTAGCTACGAGCAGTACTTC

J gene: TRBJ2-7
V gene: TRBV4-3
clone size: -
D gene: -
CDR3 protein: CASSQDVVGGVIYEQYF
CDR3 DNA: TGCGCCAGCAGCCAAGATGTCGTAGGAGGGGTAATCTACGAGCAGTACTTC

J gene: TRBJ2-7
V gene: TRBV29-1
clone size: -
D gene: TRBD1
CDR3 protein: CSVESWQGAGEQYF
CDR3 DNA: TGCAGCGTTGAAAGCTGGCAGGGGGCGGGTGAGCAGTACTTC

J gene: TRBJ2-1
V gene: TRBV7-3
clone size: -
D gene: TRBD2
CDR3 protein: CASSLGLGRGGYNEQFF
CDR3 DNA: TGTGCCAGCAGCTTAGGGCTGGGGCGGGGGGGGTACAATGAGCAGTTCTTC

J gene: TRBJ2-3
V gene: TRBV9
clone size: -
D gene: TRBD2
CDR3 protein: CASSPALTSGGDTQYF
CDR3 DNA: TGTGCCAGCAGCCCGGCCCTGACTAGCGGGGGGGATACGCAGTATTTT

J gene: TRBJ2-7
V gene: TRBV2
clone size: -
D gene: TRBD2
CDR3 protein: CASSDGGRARGEQYF
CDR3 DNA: TGTGCCAGCAGTGATGGCGGGAGGGCCCGGGGAGAGCAGTACTTC

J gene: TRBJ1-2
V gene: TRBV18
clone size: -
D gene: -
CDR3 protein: CASSPGTRDRYGYPF
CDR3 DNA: TGTGCCAGCTCACCCGGGACACGGGACCGCTATGGCTACCCCTTC

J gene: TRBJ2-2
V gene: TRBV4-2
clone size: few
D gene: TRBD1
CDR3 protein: CASSPRVTGLPGELFF
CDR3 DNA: TGTGCCAGCAGCCCCAGGGTGACAGGGCTACCCGGGGAGCTGTTTTTT

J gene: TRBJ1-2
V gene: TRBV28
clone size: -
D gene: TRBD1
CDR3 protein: CASRTGTGYGYTF
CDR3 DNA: TGTGCCAGCAGGACAGGGACTGGTTATGGCTACACCTTC

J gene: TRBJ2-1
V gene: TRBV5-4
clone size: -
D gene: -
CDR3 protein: CASSLRAYNEQFF
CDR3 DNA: TGTGCCAGCAGCTTGCGGGCCTACAATGAGCAGTTCTTC

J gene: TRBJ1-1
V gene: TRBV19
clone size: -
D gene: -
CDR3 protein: CASSDGTRYPEAFF
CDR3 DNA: TGTGCCAGTAGTGACGGGACAAGGTACCCTGAAGCTTTCTTT

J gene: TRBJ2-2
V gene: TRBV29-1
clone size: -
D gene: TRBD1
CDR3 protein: CSVLFRDRVLENTGELFF
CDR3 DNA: TGCAGCGTTCTCTTCCGGGACAGAGTCCTCGAAAACACCGGGGAGCTGTTTTTT

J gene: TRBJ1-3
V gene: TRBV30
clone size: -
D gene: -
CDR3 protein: CAWSEQNLSGNTIYF
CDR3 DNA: TGTGCCTGGAGTGAACAGAATTTATCTGGAAACACCATATATTTT

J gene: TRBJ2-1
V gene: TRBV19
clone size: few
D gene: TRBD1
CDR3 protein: CASSLTGDRNEQFF
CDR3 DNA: TGTGCCAGTAGTCTCACAGGGGACCGCAATGAGCAGTTCTTC

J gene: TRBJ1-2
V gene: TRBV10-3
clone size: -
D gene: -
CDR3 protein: CAIRDRMNYGYTF
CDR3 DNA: TGTGCCATCAGGGACAGAATGAACTATGGCTACACCTTC

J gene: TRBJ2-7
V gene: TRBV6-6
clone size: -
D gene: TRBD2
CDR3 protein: CASSYMSGSSYEQYF
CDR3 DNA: TGTGCCAGCAGTTACATGAGCGGGAGCTCCTACGAGCAGTACTTC

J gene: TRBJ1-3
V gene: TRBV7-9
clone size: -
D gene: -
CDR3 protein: CASSPTGVSGNTIYF
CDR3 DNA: TGTGCCAGCAGCCCGACAGGAGTCTCTGGAAACACCATATATTTT